This T cell receptor beta chain was sequenced during a study of cytomegalovirus exposure and HLA in healthy donors. This CDR3 spans 11 amino acids. V was clipped by 1 base and J by 10 bases, with 5 bases between them. Germline values: CDR1 SGHAT, CDR2 FQNNGV. In the PCR, 60 Vbeta and 13 Jbeta primers were used. TCRdb keeps only in-frame clones here, not all; method: immunoSEQ multiplex PCR. In the table there are approximately 180,000 clones, roughly 68% of which are singletons. Worth noting for this clone: A far larger clone differs by one base, so this is likely a read error. The same CDR3 arises from other DNA sequences in this sample as well.

The sample taken for sequencing was PBMCs. The genes are TRBV11-2 and TRBJ2-1; a weak D match, TRBD2 (5 bases). This sequence was found in a woman aged 30 to 39 in good health and CMV-seronegative. The CDR3 sequence is CASSLAGEQFF. CDR3 bases: TGTGCCAGCAGCTTAGCGGGGGAGCAGTTCTTC.